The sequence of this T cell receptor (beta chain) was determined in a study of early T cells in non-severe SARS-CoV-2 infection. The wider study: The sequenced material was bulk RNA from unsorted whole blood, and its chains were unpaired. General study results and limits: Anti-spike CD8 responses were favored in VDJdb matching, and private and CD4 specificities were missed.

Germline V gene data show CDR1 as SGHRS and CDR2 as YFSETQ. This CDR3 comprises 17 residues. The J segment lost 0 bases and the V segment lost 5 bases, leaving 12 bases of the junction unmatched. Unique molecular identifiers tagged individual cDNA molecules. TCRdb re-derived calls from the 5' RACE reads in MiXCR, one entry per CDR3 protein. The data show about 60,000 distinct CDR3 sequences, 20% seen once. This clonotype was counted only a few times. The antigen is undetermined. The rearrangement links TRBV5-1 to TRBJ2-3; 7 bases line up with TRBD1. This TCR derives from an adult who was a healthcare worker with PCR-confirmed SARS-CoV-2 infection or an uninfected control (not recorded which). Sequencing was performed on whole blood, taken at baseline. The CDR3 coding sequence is TGCGCCAGCAGTTGGGGACAGCCCATACAAAGCACAGATACGCAGTATTTT. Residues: CASSWGQPIQSTDTQYF.